This record covers a single TCR beta chain. The authors made the TRB cDNA libraries by 5' RACE using UMI labels. TCRdb re-called the 5' RACE reads and catalogs CDR3 proteins one per entry, DNA excluded. The listing contains some 38,000 distinct CDR3 sequences. The data belong to a study of CXCR3-negative and CXCR3-positive naive CD8 T cells. The CDR3 runs 12 residues. Per the germline V gene, CDR1 is DFQATT and CDR2 is SNEGSKA (reference sequence). The rearrangement links TRBV20-1 to TRBJ2-7; the TCRdb D gene call, TRBD1, has no DNA to confirm it. The sequence derives from a human donor in good health. Some clones in this sample may be carry-over from other donors' samples. The specimen sequenced was memory CD8+ T cells from blood. CDR3 protein: CSARTGTYEQYF.